This paragraph reports one TCR beta chain. Trimming removed 4 bases at V and 0 bases at J, with 12 bases between. There are 15 residues in the CDR3. Germline V gene lookup returns CDR1 LGHDT and CDR2 YNNKEL (reference sequence). These data originate in a study of control samples from healthy donors and cancer patients. TCRdb keeps only in-frame clones here, not all; method: immunoSEQ multiplex PCR. The table includes roughly 79,000 clones, about 80% detected once. The sample consisted of blood. J is TRBJ1-2 and V is TRBV3-1 (or the pseudogene TRBV3-2); tentatively, D is TRBD1 (6 bases). This TCR was sampled from a man aged 50 or older in good health. The chain's CDR3 is CASSRGQISNYGYTF. For the CDR3, the DNA is TGTGCCAGCAGCCGCGGACAGATATCTAACTATGGCTACACCTTC.